The 23 T cell receptor beta chains reported below all come from one sample, sequenced in a study of immune cell composition in non-small cell lung cancer. Normal lung was taken at the farthest possible site, at least 3 cm from tumour. This table comes from immunoSEQ multiplex PCR, and its TCRdb copy is limited to in-frame clones, with some not included. The sample carries some 6,200 clones, about 85% recorded once. The sample consisted of non-adjacent lung tissue. The receptors were gathered from a human donor with non-small cell lung cancer.

This sequence joins TRBV29-1 and TRBJ2-3; the D gene is possibly TRBD2 (7 bases). The CDR3 consists of 16 residues. V gave up 3 bases and J gave up 1 base, with 17 bases separating them. The germline CDR1 and CDR2 sequences are SQVTM and ANQGSEA. CDR3 bases: TGCAGCGTTGAGGGTTGGAGGGGGGGAGGCACAGATACGCAGTATTTT. Protein product: CSVEGWRGGGTDTQYF.

This chain uses TRBV5-1 with TRBJ1-3; D call uncertain. Germline CDR1 is SGHRS and CDR2 is YFSETQ. This CDR3 comprises 15 residues. V gave up 0 bases and J gave up 1 base, with 8 bases separating them. CDR3 in amino acids: CASSLDGSSGNTIYF. CDR3 coding DNA: TGCGCCAGCAGCTTGGATGGCAGTTCTGGAAACACCATATATTTT.

The rearrangement links TRBV27 to TRBJ2-2, with 9 bases that match TRBD1. CDR3 size: 18 residues. Germline V CDR1 and CDR2: MNHEY, SMNVEV (reference sequence). V gave up 2 bases and J gave up 2 bases; unmatched junction bases: 9. In DNA form, the CDR3 reads TGTGCCAGCAGTTTAACGGGACAGGGTTACTCCAACACCGGGGAGCTGTTTTTT. Translating gives CASSLTGQGYSNTGELFF.

The chain is built from TRBV5-4 and TRBJ1-1, with D possibly matching TRBD1 (6 bases). V shed 4 bases and J shed 6 bases, with 13 bases lying between them. Germline CDR1 reads SGHNT; CDR2 reads YYREEE (reference sequence). The CDR3 totals 13 residues. In DNA, the CDR3 is TGTGCCAGCAGCGCGGACAGTGTTTCTGAAGCTTTCTTT. Encoded protein: CASSADSVSEAFF.

The chain carries TRBV9 and TRBJ2-5, with D possibly being TRBD2 (6 bases). The CDR3 totals 14 residues. V gave up 0 bases and J gave up 5 bases, with 11 bases separating them. CDR1 and CDR2 from the germline V gene are SGDLS and YYNGEE. This CDR3 reads CASSVGQGRETQYF. The CDR3 DNA follows: TGTGCCAGCAGCGTAGGTCAAGGGAGGGAGACCCAGTACTTC. The full variable domain, in which reference TRBV9 and TRBJ2-5 provide the parts outside the CDR3, is DSGVTQTPKHLITATGQRVTLRCSPRSGDLSVYWYQQSLDQGLQFLIQYYNGEERAKGNILERFSAQQFPDLHSELNLSSLELGDSALYFCASSVGQGRETQYFGPGTRLLVL.

This clone was observed a single time. The rearrangement links TRBV11-2 to TRBJ2-3; D is perhaps TRBD1 (5 bases). V was clipped by 1 base and J by 0 bases, with 20 bases between them. Germline lookup yields CDR1 SGHAT and CDR2 FQNNGV. This CDR3 is 19 amino acids long. This chain's CDR3 is CASSLGPYRSVLSTDTQYF. In nucleotides, the CDR3 is TGTGCCAGCAGCTTAGGGCCCTACAGGAGCGTCTTAAGCACAGATACGCAGTATTTT.

The chain uses TRBV4-3 and TRBJ1-5, with D unclear. Per the germline V gene, CDR1 is LGHNA and CDR2 is YSLEER. This CDR3 has 15 residues. Deletions cut 4 bases from V and 3 bases from J, with 13 bases between. This CDR3 is CASSLRREANQPQHF. CDR3 coding DNA: TGCGCCAGCAGCCTTCGTCGCGAAGCCAATCAGCCCCAGCATTTT.

V and J are TRBV19 and TRBJ2-7; D perhaps matches TRBD1 (5 bases). Per the germline V gene, CDR1 is LNHDA and CDR2 is SQIVND (reference sequence). V lost 1 base and J 0 bases, leaving 7 bases between the germline ends. The CDR3 has 14 residues. The CDR3 region has the DNA TGTGCCAGTAGTATAGGACAGTTCTCCTACGAGCAGTACTTC. Residues: CASSIGQFSYEQYF. The full variable domain, with the rest looked up from reference TRBV19 and TRBJ2-7, is DGGITQSPKYLFRKEGQNVTLSCEQNLNHDAMYWYRQDPGQGLRLIYYSQIVNDFQKGDIAEGYSVSREKKESFPLTVTSAQKNPTAFYLCASSIGQFSYEQYFGPGTRLTVT.

In its sample, this clone was seen once. The chain has TRBV5-1 and TRBJ2-7, with a weak D call TRBD2 (5 bases). The CDR3 runs to 17 residues. V was shortened by 4 bases and J by 5 bases, with 25 bases between the two germline ends. CDR1 is SGHRS, CDR2 YFSETQ, per germline. CDR3 sequence (DNA): TGCGCCAGCAGCCCTGGGTTGGAGGCGAGAAGGTCCCACGAGCAGTACTTC. This gives the protein CASSPGLEARRSHEQYF.

This clone was observed a single time. The chain employs TRBV23-1 and TRBJ2-7, with 10 bases aligning to TRBD1. TRBV23-1 is filed as an ORF, its function uncertain. The CDR3 is 16 residues long. The trim removed 8 bases at V and 1 base at J, leaving 11 bases unmatched. CDR3 protein: CASLSEGQGISYEQYF. DNA for the CDR3: TGCGCCAGCCTTTCGGAGGGACAGGGGATTTCCTACGAGCAGTACTTC.

The chain combines TRBV18 with TRBJ2-3, with unresolved D. Germline CDR1 and CDR2: KGHSH and LQKENI. The length of the CDR3 is 12 residues. Trimming shortened V by 3 bases and J by 2 bases, and 3 bases separated the two germline ends. The CDR3 sequence: CASSPSTDTQYF. The DNA of the CDR3 is TGTGCCAGCTCACCCTCCACAGATACGCAGTATTTT. Together with reference TRBV18 and TRBJ2-3, the CDR3 gives the full variable domain: NAGVMQNPRHLVRRRGQEARLRCSPMKGHSHVYWYRQLPEEGLKFMVYLQKENIIDESGMPKERFSAEFPKEGPSILRIQQVVRGDSAAYFCASSPSTDTQYFGPGTRLTVL.

The chain joins TRBV5-1 to TRBJ2-3; D is possibly TRBD2 (6 bases). The CDR3 contains 14 residues. From germline, CDR1 is SGHRS and CDR2 YFSETQ. V was trimmed by 0 bases and J by 6 bases, leaving 11 bases between them. Written as DNA, the CDR3 is TGCGCCAGCAGCTTGGCGACTAGTCCCGATACGCAGTATTTT. Translation: CASSLATSPDTQYF.

The V gene is TRBV9, the J gene TRBJ2-2; no reliable D call. This CDR3 spans 13 amino acids. V lost 3 bases and J lost 5, with 8 bases in between. The germline V gene encodes CDR1 SGDLS and CDR2 YYNGEE. The CDR3: CASSATMTGELFF. The CDR3 bases are TGTGCCAGCAGCGCCACTATGACCGGGGAGCTGTTTTTT.

This clone was detected a few times. The rearrangement joins TRBV4-2 to TRBJ2-4, with 10 bases aligning to TRBD2. The CDR3 runs to 19 residues. Germline V gene sequence: CDR1 LGHNA, CDR2 YNFKEQ. The V segment lost 1 base and the J segment 0 bases; nucleotides outside the gene matches: 9. The CDR3 bases are TGTGCCAGCAGCCAAGGGGAGGCTAGCGGGAGCTTAGCCAAAAACATTCAGTACTTC. Protein: CASSQGEASGSLAKNIQYF.

This chain links TRBV28 with TRBJ2-2, with 9 bases that match TRBD1. Germline trimming cut 3 bases from V and 4 bases from J; bases unmatched to any gene: 3. The germline V gene has CDR1 MDHEN and CDR2 SYDVKM. The CDR3 is 15 amino acids. The CDR3 region is CASSLNRGLTGELFF. The CDR3, as DNA: TGTGCCAGCAGTTTGAACAGGGGGCTCACCGGGGAGCTGTTTTTT.

This sequence joins TRBV7-6 and TRBJ1-4, with 8 bases matching TRBD1. The V segment lost 5 bases and the J segment 8 bases; nucleotides outside the gene matches: 7. Germline CDR1 is SGHVS and CDR2 is FNYEAQ. The CDR3 runs to 14 residues. The CDR3 sequence: CASSRDRGGEKLFF. Written as DNA, the CDR3 is TGTGCCAGCAGCCGCGACAGGGGTGGCGAAAAACTGTTTTTT.

The CDR3 reads CASSRDRGLNTEAFF. The CDR3 DNA reads TGTGCCAGCAGTAGGGACAGGGGGCTGAACACTGAAGCTTTCTTT. V and J are TRBV6-6 and TRBJ1-1; 12 bases agree with TRBD1. Trimming cost V 5 bases and J 0 bases; bases outside gene matches: 1. Germline values: CDR1 MNHNY, CDR2 SVGAGI (reference sequence). There are 15 residues in the CDR3.

This clone has just one count. The chain employs TRBV2 and TRBJ2-3; 11 nucleotides agree with TRBD2. After removal of 6 bases from V and 6 bases from J, the junction contained 11 bases not matched to a gene. The V gene's germline CDR1 is SNHLY and CDR2 FYNNEI. The CDR3 totals 16 residues. CDR3 loop: CASRPPLAGVSDTQYF. The CDR3 DNA reads as TGTGCCAGCAGGCCTCCACTAGCGGGAGTGTCGGATACGCAGTATTTT.

This clone was seen only once. The chain is built from TRBV20-1 and TRBJ2-7; D call uncertain. The CDR3 has 11 amino acids. The V end was cut by 2 bases, the J end by 4 bases, with 6 bases between. The V gene's germline CDR1 is DFQATT and CDR2 SNEGSKA (reference sequence). CDR3 sequence reads: CSARSGYEQYF. In nucleotides, the CDR3 is TGCAGTGCTAGATCGGGTTACGAGCAGTACTTC.

This chain joins TRBV7-8 and TRBJ2-7; D not resolved. The CDR3 extends over 15 amino acids. Trimming took off 5 bases at V and 9 bases at J, with 23 bases between the two ends. Per germline, CDR1 SGHVS and CDR2 FQNEAQ. The CDR3 nucleotides are TGTGCCAGCAGCCCACCCCGGCGGTGGTCGGTCAGGCAGTACTTC. It encodes CASSPPRRWSVRQYF.

The chain carries TRBV6-6 and TRBJ2-1, with D hard to call. The ends were cut back, 6 bases at V and 0 bases at J, with 15 bases in the middle. Germline-derived CDR1 and CDR2 are MNHNY and SVGAGI (reference sequence). The CDR3 loop spans 16 amino acids. CDR3 region: CASSLQARNSYNEQFF. CDR3 sequence (DNA): TGTGCCAGCAGCCTACAAGCGCGAAACTCCTACAATGAGCAGTTCTTC.

This chain joins TRBV2 and TRBJ2-7, with a weak D call TRBD2 (6 bases). The V end was cut by 8 bases, the J end by 6 bases, with 17 bases between. Germline values: CDR1 SNHLY, CDR2 FYNNEI. The CDR3 is 13 amino acids. The CDR3 nucleotides read TGTGCCAGCGGGGCGGGATCGCTGATCGAGCAGTACTTC. This gives the protein CASGAGSLIEQYF.

The chain couples TRBV6-1 to TRBJ2-7, with 10 positions matching TRBD1. The CDR3 spans 15 residues. From germline, CDR1 is MNHNS and CDR2 SASEGT. The V gene end was trimmed by 7 bases and the J gene end by 3 bases; junction bases not matched to a gene: 9. Here the CDR3 DNA reads TGTGCCAGCACAGCGGACAGGGGGGCGTACTACGAGCAGTACTTC. Translated: CASTADRGAYYEQYF.